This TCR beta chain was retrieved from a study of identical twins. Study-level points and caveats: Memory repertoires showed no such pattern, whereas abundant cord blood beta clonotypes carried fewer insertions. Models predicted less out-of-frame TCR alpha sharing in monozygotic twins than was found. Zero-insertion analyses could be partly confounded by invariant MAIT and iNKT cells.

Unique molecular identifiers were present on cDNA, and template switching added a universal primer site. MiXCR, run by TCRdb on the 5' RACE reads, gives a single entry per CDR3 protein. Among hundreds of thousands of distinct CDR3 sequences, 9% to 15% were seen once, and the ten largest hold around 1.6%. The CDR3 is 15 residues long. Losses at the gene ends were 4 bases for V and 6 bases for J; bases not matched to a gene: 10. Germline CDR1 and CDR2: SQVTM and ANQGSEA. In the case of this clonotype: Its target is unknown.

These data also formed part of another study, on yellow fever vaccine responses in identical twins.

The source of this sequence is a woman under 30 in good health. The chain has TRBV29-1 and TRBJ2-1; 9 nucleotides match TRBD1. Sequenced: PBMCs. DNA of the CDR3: TGCAGCGTTGGCTTGCTCGGGACAGGGTCCAATGAGCAGTTCTTC. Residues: CSVGLLGTGSNEQFF.